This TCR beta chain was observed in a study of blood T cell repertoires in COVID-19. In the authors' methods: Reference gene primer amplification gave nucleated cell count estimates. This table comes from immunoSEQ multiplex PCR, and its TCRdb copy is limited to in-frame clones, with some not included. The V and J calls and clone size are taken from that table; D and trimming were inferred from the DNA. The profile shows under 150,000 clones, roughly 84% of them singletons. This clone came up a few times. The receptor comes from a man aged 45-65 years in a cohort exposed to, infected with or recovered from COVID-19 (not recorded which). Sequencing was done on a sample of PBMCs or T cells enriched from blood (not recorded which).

Written as DNA, the CDR3 is TGTGCCAGCAGCAACGGACCTACAGGGCGCGAGCAGTACTTC. Amino acid sequence: CASSNGPTGREQYF. The J gene is TRBJ2-7, the V gene TRBV5-4; maybe TRBD1 (6 bases). Germline V gene sequence: CDR1 SGHNT, CDR2 YYREEE (reference sequence). Trimming took 4 bases from V and 6 from J, leaving 17 bases between them. CDR3 size: 14 residues. Variable domain in full (rest from reference TRBV5-4 and TRBJ2-7): ETGVTQSPTHLIKTRGQQVTLRCSSQSGHNTVSWYQQALGQGPQFIFQYYREEENGRGNFPPRFSGLQFPNYSSELNVNALELDDSALYLCASSNGPTGREQYFGPGTRLTVT.